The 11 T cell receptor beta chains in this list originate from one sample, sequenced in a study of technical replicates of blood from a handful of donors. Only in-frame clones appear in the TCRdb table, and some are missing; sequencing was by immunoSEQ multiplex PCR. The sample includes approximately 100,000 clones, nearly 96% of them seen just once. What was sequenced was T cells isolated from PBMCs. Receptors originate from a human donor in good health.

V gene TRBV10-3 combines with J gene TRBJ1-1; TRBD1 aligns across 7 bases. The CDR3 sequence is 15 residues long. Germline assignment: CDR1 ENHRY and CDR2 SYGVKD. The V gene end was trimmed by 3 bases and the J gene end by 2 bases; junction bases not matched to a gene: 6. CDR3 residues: CAISETTGPNTEAFF. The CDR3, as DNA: TGTGCCATCAGTGAAACGACAGGGCCCAACACTGAAGCTTTCTTT.

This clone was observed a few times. The DNA for the CDR3 is TGTGCCACCAGCCCACAGGGGCAAGGAGGGAACACTGAAGCTTTCTTT. Translating gives CATSPQGQGGNTEAFF. The rearrangement uses TRBV15 and TRBJ1-1; TRBD1 agrees at 7 bases. This CDR3 region has 16 residues. Unmatched junction bases numbered 10, after V lost 5 bases and J lost 1 base. Per germline, CDR1 LNHNV and CDR2 YYDKDF (reference sequence).

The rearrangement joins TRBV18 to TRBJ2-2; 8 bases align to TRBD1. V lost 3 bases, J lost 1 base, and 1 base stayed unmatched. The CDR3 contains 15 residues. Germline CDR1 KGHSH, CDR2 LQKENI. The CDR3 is CASSPGQGNTGELFF. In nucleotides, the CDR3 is TGTGCCAGCTCACCTGGACAGGGGAACACCGGGGAGCTGTTTTTT.

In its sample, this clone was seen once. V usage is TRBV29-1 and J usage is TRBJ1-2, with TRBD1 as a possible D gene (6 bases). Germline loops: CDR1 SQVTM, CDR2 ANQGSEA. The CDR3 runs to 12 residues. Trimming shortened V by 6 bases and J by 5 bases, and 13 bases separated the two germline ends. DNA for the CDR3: TGCAGCGTGGGGGAGCAGGGGTATGGCTACACCTTC. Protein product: CSVGEQGYGYTF.

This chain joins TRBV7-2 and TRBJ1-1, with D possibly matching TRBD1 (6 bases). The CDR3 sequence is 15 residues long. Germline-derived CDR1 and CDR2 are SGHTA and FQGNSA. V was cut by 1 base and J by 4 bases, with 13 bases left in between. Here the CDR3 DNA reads TGTGCCAGCAGCTTAGGTGGGGGCTGGGGCACTGAAGCTTTCTTT. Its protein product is CASSLGGGWGTEAFF. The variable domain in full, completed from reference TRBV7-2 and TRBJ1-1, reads GAGVSQSPSNKVTEKGKDVELRCDPISGHTALYWYRQSLGQGLEFLIYFQGNSAPDKSGLPSDRFSAERTGGSVSTLTIQRTQQEDSAVYLCASSLGGGWGTEAFFGQGTRLTVV.

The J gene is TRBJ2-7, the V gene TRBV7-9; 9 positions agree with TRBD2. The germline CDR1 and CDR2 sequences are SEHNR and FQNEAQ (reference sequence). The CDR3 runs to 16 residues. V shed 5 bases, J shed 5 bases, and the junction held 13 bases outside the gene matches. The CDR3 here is CASSEDSGGGYNEQYF. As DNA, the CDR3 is TGTGCCAGCAGCGAAGATAGCGGGGGAGGGTACAACGAGCAGTACTTC.

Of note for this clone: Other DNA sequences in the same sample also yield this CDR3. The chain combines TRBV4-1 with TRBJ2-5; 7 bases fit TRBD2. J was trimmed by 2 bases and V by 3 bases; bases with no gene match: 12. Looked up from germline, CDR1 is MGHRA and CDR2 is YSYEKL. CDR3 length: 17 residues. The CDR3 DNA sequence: TGCGCCAGCAGCCACCCGAGTGGGCTAGCGGAACAAGAGACCCAGTACTTC. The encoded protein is CASSHPSGLAEQETQYF.

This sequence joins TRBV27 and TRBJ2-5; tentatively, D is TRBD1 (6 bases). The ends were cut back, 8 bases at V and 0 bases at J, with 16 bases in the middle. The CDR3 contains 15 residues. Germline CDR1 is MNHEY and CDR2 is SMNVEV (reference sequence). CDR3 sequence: CASDIATGNQETQYF. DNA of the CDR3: TGTGCCAGCGATATAGCCACAGGGAACCAAGAGACCCAGTACTTC.

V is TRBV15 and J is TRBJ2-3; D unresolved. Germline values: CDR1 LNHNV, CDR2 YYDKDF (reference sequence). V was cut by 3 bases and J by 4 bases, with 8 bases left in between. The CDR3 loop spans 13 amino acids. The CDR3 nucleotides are TGTGCCACCAGCAGTGAAATAGCAGATACGCAGTATTTT. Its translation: CATSSEIADTQYF.

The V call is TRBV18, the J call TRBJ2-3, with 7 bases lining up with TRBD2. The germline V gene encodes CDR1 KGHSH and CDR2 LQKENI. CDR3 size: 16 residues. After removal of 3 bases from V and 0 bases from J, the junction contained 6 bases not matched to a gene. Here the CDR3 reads CASSPTVGGSTDTQYF. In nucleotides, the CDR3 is TGTGCCAGCTCACCCACCGTGGGGGGGAGCACAGATACGCAGTATTTT.

CDR3 in DNA: TGCGCCAGCAGTGGTGTGAGCTCCTACGAGCAGTACTTC. Translated: CASSGVSSYEQYF. The genes are TRBV10-1 and TRBJ2-7; D ambiguous. The CDR3 consists of 13 residues. Trimming shortened V by 4 bases and J by 0 bases, and 7 bases separated the two germline ends. CDR1 WNHNN and CDR2 SYGVQD come from the germline V gene (reference sequence).